The clone carrying this TCR beta chain was seen a handful of times. Its antigen is not known. The record originates from a study of identical twins. Broader study findings: Researchers reported weaker excess twin sharing in beta out-of-frame sequences. Carriage of fewer insertions was seen in abundant cord blood beta clonotypes, whereas memory repertoires showed none.

Template switching, a step in the protocol, added a universal primer site, and cDNA carried unique molecular identifiers. TCRdb fed the 5' RACE reads into MiXCR, producing one record per CDR3 protein. Here the sample spans some 600,000 distinct CDR3 sequences, under 8.5% being singletons. Per germline, CDR1 LGHDT and CDR2 YNNKEL (reference sequence). This CDR3 comprises 15 residues. Germline trimming cut 8 bases from V and 0 bases from J; bases unmatched to any gene: 6. These data were likewise used in another study, on yellow fever vaccine responses in identical twins.

The rearrangement joins TRBV3-1 to TRBJ2-2, with 7 bases matching TRBD1. The source is a woman under 30 in good health. Sequencing used PBMCs. DNA of the CDR3: TGTGCCAGCTCCACAGGGACAGCGAACACCGGGGAGCTGTTTTTT. This codes for CASSTGTANTGELFF.